This TCR beta chain was profiled in a study of control samples from healthy donors and cancer patients. TCRdb keeps only in-frame clones here, not all; method: immunoSEQ multiplex PCR. This table has 130,000 to 150,000 clones, just under 95% appearing once. Trimming pared 2 bases from V and 6 bases from J, leaving 8 bases between. The length of the CDR3 is 13 residues. This TCR was sampled from a man aged 60 to 75 with colorectal cancer. Material: PBMCs. The chain carries TRBV12-3 or TRBV12-4 and TRBJ2-1; D not resolved. CDR3 sequence: CASSLKLVNEQFF. The DNA of the CDR3 is TGTGCCAGCAGTTTAAAACTCGTCAATGAGCAGTTCTTC.